These T cell receptor beta chains were read from a single sample in a study of OX40 agonist ivuxolimab in advanced cancers. Clones were read by immunoSEQ multiplex PCR, and TCRdb kept only the in-frame ones, dropping some. The sample has about 70,000 clones; approximately 90% are singletons. The sample in question was CD4+ or CD8+ T cells sorted from blood, obtained in a trial of the OX40 agonist ivuxolimab. All receptors come from an adult with an advanced solid tumor such as melanoma, head and neck, liver or kidney cancer. CDR3s include the opening cysteine and the closing phenylalanine or tryptophan. Each record gives: D gene, clone size, J gene, V gene, CDR3 protein, CDR3 DNA. A D gene is named only where the DNA matches it firmly. A row's size may be missing; if present it is once, few, many or a size class.

NA | NA | TRBJ1-1 | TRBV15 | CATSREMGRAADTEAFF | TGTGCCACCAGCAGAGAGATGGGCAGGGCCGCGGACACTGAAGCTTTCTTT
TRBD1 | NA | TRBJ1-2 | TRBV7-2 | CASSSDRAGGYTF | TGTGCCAGCAGCTCGGACAGGGCTGGAGGCTACACCTTC
NA | NA | TRBJ2-1 | TRBV28 | CASSFWRGQFF | TGTGCCAGCAGTTTTTGGAGGGGACAGTTCTTC
NA | NA | TRBJ1-1 | TRBV21-1 | CASSTLRGENTEAFF | TGTGCCAGCAGCACACTCAGGGGCGAGAACACTGAAGCTTTCTTT
NA | NA | TRBJ2-2 | TRBV7-9 | CASSPRASLAGELFF | TGTGCCAGCAGCCCACGGGCTAGCTTGGCCGGGGAGCTGTTTTTT
TRBD1 | NA | TRBJ1-5 | TRBV19 | CASSPGTARRPQHF | TGTGCCAGTAGTCCCGGGACAGCCAGGCGGCCCCAGCATTTT
NA | NA | TRBJ2-7 | TRBV11-2 | CASSINYAGNEQYF | TGTGCCAGCAGCATTAATTACGCGGGAAACGAGCAGTACTTC
NA | NA | TRBJ2-3 | TRBV5-1 | CASSPPLALIDTQYF | TGCGCCAGCAGCCCCCCGTTAGCGTTGATAGATACGCAGTATTTT
NA | NA | TRBJ1-6 | TRBV5-6 | CASSSRDSSPLHF | TGTGCCAGTTCTTCCCGGGACTCCTCACCCCTCCACTTT
TRBD2 | NA | TRBJ2-1 | TRBV28 | CASRPPLAGAYNEQFF | TGTGCCAGCAGGCCCCCCCTAGCGGGAGCCTACAATGAGCAGTTCTTC
NA | once | TRBJ2-7 | TRBV5-1 | CASSLGQFSYEQYF | TGCGCCAGCAGCTTAGGGCAGTTCTCCTACGAGCAGTACTTC
TRBD1 | NA | TRBJ2-1 | TRBV2 | CATWQGVSSSYNEQFF | TGTGCCACCTGGCAGGGGGTCTCGAGCTCCTACAATGAGCAGTTCTTC
TRBD2 | NA | TRBJ2-3 | TRBV18 | CASSPALAGGADTQYF | TGTGCCAGCTCACCGGCCCTAGCGGGAGGGGCAGATACGCAGTATTTT
NA | NA | TRBJ2-2 | TRBV5-1 | CASNLLQGVKAGELFF | TGCGCCAGCAACCTTCTACAGGGAGTAAAGGCCGGGGAGCTGTTTTTT
NA | NA | TRBJ2-2 | TRBV2 | CASENDRNTGELFF | TGTGCCAGCGAAAATGACAGGAACACCGGGGAGCTGTTTTTT
NA | NA | TRBJ2-3 | TRBV18 | CASSLQAPSSTDTQYF | TGTGCCAGCTCACTCCAGGCTCCCTCGAGCACAGATACGCAGTATTTT
NA | NA | TRBJ1-1 | TRBV28 | CASSSRGGLQNTEAFF | TGTGCCAGCAGTTCCCGGGGAGGGCTTCAGAACACTGAAGCTTTCTTT
TRBD2 | once | TRBJ2-3 | TRBV6-5 | CASSPDRLAGDTQYF | TGTGCCAGCAGTCCCGACCGACTAGCGGGAGATACGCAGTATTTT
NA | few | TRBJ2-7 | TRBV10-2 | CASTRTESYEQYF | TGCGCCAGCACCCGGACCGAGTCCTACGAGCAGTACTTC
NA | NA | TRBJ2-1 | TRBV11-2 | CASSLALDAFF | TGTGCCAGCAGCTTAGCACTAGATGCGTTCTTC
TRBD2 | NA | TRBJ2-1 | TRBV29-1 | CSVRFSGRPYNEQFF | TGCAGCGTTCGATTTAGCGGGAGACCGTACAATGAGCAGTTCTTC
NA | NA | TRBJ2-7 | TRBV30 | CAWSEGYEQYF | TGTGCCTGGAGTGAGGGCTACGAGCAGTACTTC
TRBD1 | NA | TRBJ2-7 | TRBV28 | CASSFPRAQGNEQYF | TGTGCCAGCAGCTTCCCGAGAGCACAGGGGAACGAGCAGTACTTC
TRBD1 | NA | TRBJ2-1 | TRBV7-7 | CASSSTPGQGVEQFF | TGTGCTAGCAGCTCAACCCCGGGACAGGGGGTTGAGCAGTTCTTC
NA | NA | TRBJ2-7 | TRBV6-5 | CASTPGSSYEQYF | TGTGCCAGCACCCCGGGGTCCTCCTACGAGCAGTACTTC
TRBD1 | once | TRBJ2-3 | TRBV5-1 | CASSLTGGRADTQYF | TGCGCCAGCAGCTTGACAGGGGGCAGGGCAGATACGCAGTATTTT
TRBD1 | NA | TRBJ2-7 | TRBV5-6 | CASSPVHGQGGWYEQYF | TGTGCCAGCAGCCCGGTTCACGGACAGGGGGGTTGGTACGAGCAGTACTTC
TRBD2 | NA | TRBJ2-7 | TRBV29-1 | CSVSGTSTTYEQYF | TGCAGCGTCAGCGGGACTAGCACAACCTACGAGCAGTACTTC
NA | NA | TRBJ1-5 | TRBV10-3 | CAISEVSYQPQHF | TGTGCCATCAGTGAGGTCAGTTATCAGCCCCAGCATTTT
NA | NA | TRBJ2-3 | TRBV10-3 | CASGLGTDTQYF | TGTGCCTCGGGGCTCGGCACAGATACGCAGTATTTT
TRBD2 | NA | TRBJ2-7 | TRBV18 | CASSGASGRSYEQYF | TGTGCCAGCTCGGGGGCTAGCGGGAGGTCCTACGAGCAGTACTTC
TRBD1 | NA | TRBJ2-7 | TRBV6-6 | CASSKTGTGGGEQYF | TGTGCCAGCAGTAAAACAGGGACAGGGGGTGGCGAGCAGTACTTC
NA | NA | TRBJ2-1 | TRBV5-1 | CASSLVVTTYNEQFF | TGCGCCAGCAGCTTGGTGGTAACCACCTACAATGAGCAGTTCTTC
NA | few | TRBJ1-1 | TRBV7-9 | CASSFLGTEAFF | TGTGCCAGCAGCTTTCTGGGAACTGAAGCTTTCTTT
TRBD1 | NA | TRBJ1-5 | TRBV7-6 | CASSWGTGEGQPQHF | TGTGCCAGCAGCTGGGGGACAGGGGAGGGTCAGCCCCAGCATTTT
NA | NA | TRBJ1-1 | TRBV30 | CACRTSGGGPEAFF | TGTGCCTGCAGGACCAGCGGAGGGGGACCTGAAGCTTTCTTT
NA | few | TRBJ2-2 | TRBV28 | CASSSIFRGQTGELFF | TGTGCCAGCAGTAGTATCTTCAGAGGGCAAACCGGGGAGCTGTTTTTT
NA | NA | TRBJ2-7 | TRBV4-3 | CASSQDHGGRTEQYF | TGCGCCAGCAGCCAAGATCACGGAGGGAGGACCGAGCAGTACTTC
NA | NA | TRBJ2-1 | TRBV18 | CASSPSTNEQFF | TGTGCCAGCTCACCATCTACCAATGAGCAGTTCTTC
NA | NA | TRBJ2-5 | TRBV11-2 | CASSLGLETQYF | TGTGCCAGCAGCCTGGGGTTGGAGACCCAGTACTTC
NA | NA | TRBJ2-5 | TRBV11-2 | CASSIVGGPGETQYF | TGTGCCAGCAGCATCGTAGGGGGACCCGGGGAGACCCAGTACTTC
NA | NA | TRBJ2-5 | TRBV6-6 | CASSKVGQETQYF | TGTGCCAGCAGCAAGGTGGGCCAAGAGACCCAGTACTTC
TRBD1 | NA | TRBJ1-5 | TRBV6-1 | CASSENRGGQPQHF | TGTGCCAGCAGTGAAAACAGGGGTGGTCAGCCCCAGCATTTT
NA | NA | TRBJ2-5 | TRBV6-5 | CASSRDVETQYF | TGTGCCAGCAGCCGGGACGTTGAGACCCAGTACTTC
TRBD2 | NA | TRBJ2-3 | TRBV5-1 | CASSFGGAEDTQYF | TGCGCCAGCAGCTTCGGGGGGGCCGAAGATACGCAGTATTTT
TRBD2 | NA | TRBJ2-5 | TRBV28 | CASSLASGQETQYF | TGTGCCAGCAGTTTAGCTAGCGGGCAGGAGACCCAGTACTTC
NA | NA | TRBJ2-3 | TRBV2 | CASTRDTRDTQYF | TGTGCCAGCACCAGAGATACTAGGGATACGCAGTATTTT
NA | NA | TRBJ1-1 | TRBV7-3 | CASSLTGSTEAFF | TGTGCCAGCAGCTTAACAGGGTCGACCGAAGCTTTCTTT
TRBD2 | NA | TRBJ2-2 | TRBV5-4 | CASSTSSGRAAGELFF | TGTGCCAGCAGCACTTCTAGCGGGAGGGCCGCCGGGGAGCTGTTTTTT
NA | NA | TRBJ1-4 | TRBV14 | CASSQGFSRASKLELFF | TGTGCCAGCAGCCAAGGGTTTTCAAGGGCAAGCAAACTCGAACTGTTTTTT
TRBD1 | NA | TRBJ1-4 | TRBV5-4 | CASSRTGPGEKLFF | TGTGCCAGCAGTCGGACAGGGCCCGGTGAAAAACTGTTTTTT
NA | NA | TRBJ1-2 | TRBV18 | CASSPAEGNYGYTF | TGTGCCAGCTCACCAGCGGAGGGGAACTATGGCTACACCTTC
TRBD2 | NA | TRBJ2-2 | TRBV7-9 | CASSLGLAGGSGELFF | TGTGCCAGCAGCTTAGGATTAGCGGGAGGTTCCGGGGAGCTGTTTTTT
NA | NA | TRBJ2-3 | TRBV7-2 | CASSPGTASDTQYF | TGTGCCAGCAGCCCCGGGACCGCTTCAGATACGCAGTATTTT
NA | NA | TRBJ2-1 | TRBV18 | CASSPPSVSYNEQFF | TGTGCCAGCTCACCACCGTCGGTCTCCTACAATGAGCAGTTCTTC
NA | NA | TRBJ2-1 | TRBV7-6 | CASSLVSDNEQFF | TGTGCCAGCAGCTTAGTATCTGACAATGAGCAGTTCTTC
NA | NA | TRBJ2-3 | TRBV6-6 | CASRMLVADTQYF | TGTGCCAGCAGAATGTTGGTCGCCGATACGCAGTATTTT
NA | NA | TRBJ2-7 | TRBV18 | CASSPVVQGGYEQYF | TGTGCCAGCTCACCGGTCGTGCAGGGGGGATACGAGCAGTACTTC
NA | NA | TRBJ1-1 | TRBV20-1 | CSATGTEAFF | TGCAGTGCTACAGGCACTGAAGCTTTCTTT